Below, 18 T cell receptor beta chains from the same sample are listed, as sequenced in a study of blood T cell repertoires in COVID-19. Profiling relied on immunoSEQ multiplex PCR, and the TCRdb table lists in-frame clones only, not all of them. The table shows a few hundred thousand clones, with 75% to 90% occurring only once. Sequences were obtained from peripheral blood. The receptors derive from a woman aged 60-70 years with COVID-19, enrolled during active disease.

The chain carries TRBV3-1 (or the pseudogene TRBV3-2) and TRBJ2-2, with 9 bases aligning to TRBD1. CDR1 is LGHDT, CDR2 YNNKEL, per germline (reference sequence). The CDR3 loop spans 15 amino acids. The trim removed 4 bases at V and 7 bases at J, leaving 7 bases unmatched. This CDR3 reads CASSLTGGWGGELFF. CDR3 sequence (DNA): TGTGCCAGCAGCCTAACAGGGGGCTGGGGCGGGGAGCTGTTTTTT.

This sequence joins TRBV6-5 and TRBJ2-7; D is possibly TRBD1 (7 bases). The length of the CDR3 is 14 residues. V dropped 6 bases and J dropped 4 bases, with 16 bases sitting between them. CDR1 MNHEY and CDR2 SVGAGI come from the germline V gene. The DNA for the CDR3 is TGTGCCAGCAGCTCCCTGCAGGGGGGATACGAGCAGTACTTC. It specifies CASSSLQGGYEQYF.

The rearrangement joins TRBV5-5 to TRBJ2-3, with TRBD1 identical over 7 bases. Germline V gene sequence: CDR1 SGHKS, CDR2 YYEKEE (reference sequence). The V gene end was trimmed by 5 bases and the J gene end by 2 bases; junction bases not matched to a gene: 8. This CDR3 comprises 15 residues. The DNA of the CDR3 is TGTGCCAGCAGTTTTTATGACAGGGCCACAGATACGCAGTATTTT. Amino acids: CASSFYDRATDTQYF.

This sequence joins TRBV11-3 and TRBJ2-5; 9 nucleotides agree with TRBD1. The V gene's germline CDR1 is SGHNT and CDR2 YENEEA. The V gene end was trimmed by 4 bases and the J gene end by 5 bases; junction bases not matched to a gene: 5. This CDR3 has 14 amino acids. In nucleotides, the CDR3 is TGTGCCAGCAGCTCCCGGGACAGGGTGGAGACCCAGTACTTC. This encodes CASSSRDRVETQYF.

V usage is TRBV5-1 and J usage is TRBJ2-5; 7 bases are a match to TRBD1. The CDR3 has 15 amino acids. With 3 bases clipped from V and 2 bases from J, the junction kept 7 bases outside the gene matches. Germline V CDR1 and CDR2: SGHRS, YFSETQ. The chain's CDR3 is CASSSGTDSQETQYF. CDR3 bases: TGCGCCAGCAGCTCCGGGACAGACTCACAAGAGACCCAGTACTTC.

In this sample, this clone turned up once. Other DNA sequences within the sample encode an identical CDR3. This chain joins TRBV5-1 and TRBJ1-1; TRBD1 might be the D (5 bases). Deletions cut 4 bases from V and 8 bases from J, with 15 bases between. This CDR3 contains 13 residues. CDR1 is SGHRS and CDR2 is YFSETQ in the germline V gene. Here the CDR3 reads CASSPPGGTEAFF. DNA of the CDR3: TGCGCCAGCAGCCCCCCGGGAGGGACCGAAGCTTTCTTT.

This clone was seen a handful of times. The gene calls are TRBV6-5 and TRBJ2-7; TRBD1 matches 11 bases. There are 14 residues in the CDR3. The V and J ends lost 6 bases and 7 bases, in that order; junction bases with no gene match: 8. From germline, CDR1 is MNHEY and CDR2 SVGAGI. The CDR3 nucleotides read TGTGCCAGCAGCACGGGACAGGGGGTTCGGGAGCAGTACTTC. Its translation: CASSTGQGVREQYF.

The V gene is TRBV7-3, the J gene TRBJ2-2, with TRBD1 identical over 8 bases. Unmatched junction bases numbered 6, after V lost 2 bases and J lost 4 bases. Germline CDR1 SGHTA, CDR2 FQGTGA. The CDR3 spans 16 residues. The CDR3 DNA is TGTGCCAGCAGCTTACAGGGGGCGGTGGGCACCGGGGAGCTGTTTTTT. Its translation: CASSLQGAVGTGELFF.

The gene calls are TRBV11-1 and TRBJ1-5; D uncertain. The germline gives CDR1 SGHAT, CDR2 FQDESV (reference sequence). The CDR3 extends over 13 amino acids. V was cut by 1 base and J by 5 bases, with 6 bases left in between. CDR3 nucleotide sequence: TGTGCCAGCAGCTTAGTAGTTGATCAGCCCCAGCATTTT. This codes for CASSLVVDQPQHF. Full variable domain (remainder filled in from reference TRBV11-1 and TRBJ1-5): EAEVAQSPRYKITEKSQAVAFWCDPISGHATLYWYRQILGQGPELLVQFQDESVVDDSQLPKDRFSAERLKGVDSTLKIQPAELGDSAMYLCASSLVVDQPQHFGDGTRLSIL.

The rearrangement links TRBV19 to TRBJ1-5, with a possible D match to TRBD1 (6 bases). The germline CDR1 and CDR2 sequences are LNHDA and SQIVND (reference sequence). Trimming pared 2 bases from V and 1 base from J, leaving 9 bases between. This CDR3 region has 15 residues. The CDR3 region has the DNA TGTGCCAGTAGTATATCGGACAGCAGCAATCAGCCCCAGCATTTT. This encodes CASSISDSSNQPQHF.

This chain uses TRBV9 with TRBJ2-1, with TRBD2 matching over 7 bases. The CDR3 is 15 residues long. CDR1 and CDR2 from the germline V gene are SGDLS and YYNGEE. The ends lost 2 bases at V and 6 bases at J; junction bases unmatched: 8. For the CDR3, the DNA is TGTGCCAGCAGCGTGGGAGCGGGGTTCGGCAATGAGCAGTTCTTC. Translating gives CASSVGAGFGNEQFF.

The V gene is TRBV3-1 (or the pseudogene TRBV3-2), the J gene TRBJ1-6; TRBD1 matches 9 bases. This CDR3 has 17 amino acids. Germline V gene sequence: CDR1 LGHDT, CDR2 YNNKEL (reference sequence). With 0 bases clipped from V and 10 bases from J, the junction kept 10 bases outside the gene matches. CDR3 coding DNA: TGTGCCAGCAGCCAAGATAGGGGACAGGGCCTTTGGTCACCCCTCCACTTT. This codes for CASSQDRGQGLWSPLHF.

The chain couples TRBV6-2 or TRBV6-3 to TRBJ2-7; D not resolved. The CDR3 is 13 amino acids. The germline CDR1 and CDR2 sequences are MNHEY and SVGEGT. The V end was cut by 2 bases, the J end by 3 bases, with 8 bases between. CDR3 in amino acids: CASSYGQSYEQYF. The DNA for the CDR3 is TGTGCCAGCAGTTACGGGCAGAGCTACGAGCAGTACTTC.

A few counts support this clone. The chain couples TRBV9 to TRBJ1-1, with a weak D call TRBD1 (5 bases). CDR1 and CDR2 from the germline V gene are SGDLS and YYNGEE. V lost 3 bases, J lost 2 bases, and 14 bases lay in between. The CDR3 consists of 15 residues. The CDR3 sequence: CASSDPDTINTEAFF. CDR3 coding DNA: TGTGCCAGCAGCGACCCGGACACGATTAACACTGAAGCTTTCTTT.

The chain recombines TRBV27 with TRBJ2-1, with 10 bases lining up with TRBD1. Germline V lookup: CDR1 MNHEY, CDR2 SMNVEV (reference sequence). This CDR3 comprises 15 residues. With 6 bases clipped from V and 2 bases from J, the junction kept 4 bases outside the gene matches. This CDR3 reads CASRSGTGAYNEQFF. CDR3 sequence (DNA): TGTGCCAGCAGATCCGGGACAGGGGCCTACAATGAGCAGTTCTTC.

This rearrangement joins TRBV9 to TRBJ2-3, with D hard to call. This CDR3 has 14 residues. Germline V CDR1 and CDR2: SGDLS, YYNGEE. Trimming removed 2 bases at V and 1 base at J, with 8 bases between. The DNA for the CDR3 is TGTGCCAGCAGCGTTCAAACGGGCACAGATACGCAGTATTTT. Amino acids: CASSVQTGTDTQYF.

The gene calls are TRBV6-6 and TRBJ2-5; tentative D call: TRBD2 (7 bases). Trimming took 10 bases from V and 1 from J, leaving 13 bases between them. The CDR3 is 13 residues long. Per the germline V gene, CDR1 is MNHNY and CDR2 is SVGAGI (reference sequence). As DNA, the CDR3 is TGTGCCACAGCTAGGGGGGGCCAAGAGACCCAGTACTTC. Protein sequence: CATARGGQETQYF.

Only one count was recorded for this clone. V and J are TRBV9 and TRBJ2-3; a possible D gene is TRBD2 (7 bases). The V and J ends lost 3 bases and 1 base respectively, with 15 bases between them. The CDR3 covers 16 residues. Germline V gene data show CDR1 as SGDLS and CDR2 as YYNGEE. The CDR3 protein is CASSGWGGGGTDTQYF. For the CDR3, the DNA is TGTGCCAGCAGCGGGTGGGGAGGGGGTGGCACAGATACGCAGTATTTT.